The sequence of this T cell receptor (beta chain) was determined in a study of siplizumab effects on memory and regulatory T cells. The CDR3 covers 17 residues. Germline assignment: CDR1 SEHNR and CDR2 FQNEAQ (reference sequence). Trimming took off 3 bases at V and 7 bases at J, with 22 bases between the two ends. The data were produced by immunoSEQ multiplex PCR, yet TCRdb's version contains in-frame clones alone and is incomplete. The sample has approximately 50,000 clones, about 94% seen once. The source of this sequence is a human donor in good health. The sequencing input was CD8+ T cells sorted from blood. This chain joins TRBV7-9 and TRBJ2-1, with D possibly matching TRBD1 (6 bases). The CDR3 reads CASSFLSGQNLANEQFF. The CDR3 DNA sequence: TGTGCCAGCAGCTTCCTATCGGGACAAAACTTGGCTAATGAGCAGTTCTTC. The whole variable domain, remainder taken from reference TRBV7-9 and TRBJ2-1, is DTGVSQNPRHKITKRGQNVTFRCDPISEHNRLYWYRQTLGQGPEFLTYFQNEAQLEKSRLLSDRFSAERPKGSFSTLEIQRTEQGDSAMYLCASSFLSGQNLANEQFFGPGTRLTVL.